This passage covers 28 T cell receptor beta chains from one sample sequenced in a study of response to subunit inactivated influenza vaccine. TCRdb passed the RT-PCR reads through MiXCR, listing each CDR3 protein once. The sample has about 800,000 distinct CDR3 sequences, 21% seen once. Here the sequenced sample was PBMCs from blood, taken roughly 5 days after vaccination. Receptors were obtained from a man in his forties or fifties who received an inactivated influenza vaccine.

This clonotype was seen at least ten times. The rearrangement joins TRBV3-1 to TRBJ2-2; D gene ambiguous. Per germline, CDR1 LGHDT and CDR2 YNNKEL (reference sequence). Trimming took 2 bases from V and 5 from J, leaving 9 bases between them. The CDR3 has 14 amino acids. The CDR3 sequence: CASSQLGFTGELFF. CDR3 DNA sequence: TGTGCCAGCAGCCAATTAGGGTTTACCGGGGAGCTGTTTTTT.

The table lists this clonotype with many counts. The J gene is TRBJ2-7, the V gene TRBV7-8; 8 bases map to TRBD2. The CDR3 contains 15 residues. Germline lookup yields CDR1 SGHVS and CDR2 FQNEAQ. V lost 1 base to trimming and J lost 0 bases; unmatched junction nucleotides: 2. The CDR3 coding sequence is TGTGCCAGCAGCTTAGAGCGGGGGAGCTCCTACGAGCAGTACTTC. This sequence encodes CASSLERGSSYEQYF.

This chain joins TRBV5-1 and TRBJ2-7; 12 bases fit TRBD1. With V trimmed by 4 bases and J by 4 bases, 6 bases remained unmatched. Germline CDR1 and CDR2: SGHRS and YFSETQ. The CDR3 is 15 amino acids. The CDR3 reads CASSQPGQGAYEQYF. Here the CDR3 DNA reads TGCGCCAGCAGCCAACCGGGACAGGGGGCTTACGAGCAGTACTTC.

The J gene is TRBJ1-4, the V gene TRBV12-3 or TRBV12-4, with D unclear. CDR3 length: 14 amino acids. The V end was cut by 1 base, the J end by 8 bases, with 11 bases between. As DNA, the CDR3 is TGTGCCAGCAGTTTAGGGGCCGCTGGGGAAAAACTGTTTTTT. Translating gives CASSLGAAGEKLFF.

This clonotype occurred a few times. The CDR3 loop is CASSLVQEQFF. The CDR3, as DNA: TGTGCCAGCAGTTTAGTGCAGGAGCAGTTCTTC. The chain has TRBV12-3 or TRBV12-4 and TRBJ2-1; D gene ambiguous. This CDR3 is built from 11 residues. V lost 1 base, J lost 10 bases, and 5 bases lay in between.

This clonotype has ten or more counts. The J gene is TRBJ2-2, the V gene TRBV12-3 or TRBV12-4; D is unclear. The germline V and J ends were trimmed by 6 bases and 3 bases, with 2 bases remaining between them. The length of the CDR3 is 11 residues. The CDR3 coding sequence is TGTGCCAGCAGCTACACCGGGGAGCTGTTTTTT. Protein product: CASSYTGELFF.

J is TRBJ2-7 and V is TRBV7-9; 12 bases agree with TRBD2. This CDR3 is 17 amino acids long. CDR1 and CDR2 (germline): SEHNR, FQNEAQ (reference sequence). V lost 0 bases and J lost 5; bases outside the gene matches: 8. The CDR3 nucleotides are TGTGCCAGCAGCTTAGCCCCTAGCGGGAGGGCCCTCGACGAGCAGTACTTC. It is translated as CASSLAPSGRALDEQYF.

The chain employs TRBV5-1 and TRBJ1-6; D may be TRBD1 (5 bases). This CDR3 has 18 amino acids. The ends were cut back, 0 bases at V and 0 bases at J, with 13 bases in the middle. Germline lookup yields CDR1 SGHRS and CDR2 YFSETQ. Here the CDR3 reads CASSLGTSHSSYNSPLHF. CDR3 sequence (DNA): TGCGCCAGCAGCTTGGGGACATCCCACAGCTCCTATAATTCACCCCTCCACTTT.

This clonotype has more than one count but fewer than ten. This chain links TRBV10-3 with TRBJ2-3; perhaps TRBD2 as D (5 bases). In germline, CDR1 is ENHRY, CDR2 SYGVKD. This CDR3 contains 13 residues. The V and J ends lost 7 bases and 2 bases respectively, with 10 bases between them. CDR3 DNA sequence: TGTGCCATCACCGGCGGGCCCACAGATACGCAGTATTTT. It specifies CAITGGPTDTQYF.

V gene TRBV20-1 combines with J gene TRBJ2-4; 9 bases line up with TRBD2. Trimming took 2 bases from V and 12 from J; bases not matched to a gene: 11. The CDR3 has 14 amino acids. Germline V CDR1 and CDR2: DFQATT, SNEGSKA (reference sequence). CDR3 coding DNA: TGCAGTGCTAGACATCCGCGGGAGGGCCAAGATCAGTACTTC. Protein product: CSARHPREGQDQYF.

This clonotype was observed a handful of times. This chain links TRBV6-1 with TRBJ1-3; D remains unclear. Germline assignment: CDR1 MNHNS and CDR2 SASEGT. There are 16 residues in the CDR3. The V end was cut by 6 bases, the J end by 2 bases, with 17 bases between. CDR3 loop: CASSPRGRLAGNTIYF. CDR3 DNA: TGTGCCAGCAGCCCTCGCGGCAGGTTGGCTGGAAACACCATATATTTT.

In this sample, this clonotype turned up a few times. The chain couples TRBV12-3 or TRBV12-4 to TRBJ1-5; D is unclear. The CDR3 length is 13 residues. V was cut by 1 base and J by 7 bases, with 8 bases left in between. For the CDR3, the DNA is TGTGCCAGCAGTTTAGGGGTAAGACAGCCCCAGCATTTT. It is translated as CASSLGVRQPQHF.

As concerns this clonotype: An end of the junction differs from the germline gene, which may be a read error. The gene calls are TRBV25-1 and TRBJ2-5, with TRBD1 matching over 8 bases. Germline CDR1 is MGHDK and CDR2 is SYGVNS. This CDR3 contains 14 residues. In DNA, the CDR3 is TGTACCAGCAGCCCCAGGGGGCATGGAGAGACCCAGTACTTC. Residues: CTSSPRGHGETQYF. Filled out from reference TRBV25-1 and TRBJ2-5, the complete variable domain reads EADIYQTPRYLVIGTGKKITLECSQTMGHDKMYWYQQDPGMELHLIHYSYGVNSTEKGDLSSESTVSRIRTEHFPLTLESARPSHTSQYLCTSSPRGHGETQYFGPGTRLLVL.

The J gene is TRBJ2-1, the V gene TRBV7-2; perhaps TRBD2 as D (6 bases). The CDR3 length is 15 residues. V was shortened by 4 bases and J by 6 bases, with 16 bases between the two germline ends. The germline gives CDR1 SGHTA, CDR2 FQGNSA. CDR3 bases: TGTGCCAGCAGCTCACAGGCCGGGGGATTCAATGAGCAGTTCTTC. Translating gives CASSSQAGGFNEQFF.

This clonotype has more than one count but fewer than ten. The chain's CDR3 is CATSRAGAPYNEQFF. For the CDR3, the DNA is TGTGCCACCAGCAGAGCAGGGGCCCCCTACAATGAGCAGTTCTTC. V gene TRBV15 combines with J gene TRBJ2-1, with D perhaps matching TRBD1 (6 bases). Germline-derived CDR1 and CDR2 are LNHNV and YYDKDF (reference sequence). The CDR3 totals 15 residues. V was trimmed by 1 base and J by 2 bases, leaving 9 bases between them.

This clonotype showed up just a few times. This sequence joins TRBV20-1 and TRBJ1-1; D remains unclear. Trimming removed 0 bases at V and 2 bases at J, with 19 bases between. CDR1 is DFQATT and CDR2 is SNEGSKA in the germline V gene (reference sequence). The length of the CDR3 is 17 residues. CDR3 in amino acids: CSARDRHFHYTNTEAFF. The DNA for the CDR3 is TGCAGTGCTAGAGATAGGCATTTTCACTACACTAACACTGAAGCTTTCTTT.

V and J are TRBV20-1 and TRBJ2-7; 8 bases align to TRBD1. The V and J ends lost 0 bases and 0 bases, in that order; junction bases with no gene match: 7. Germline V gives CDR1 DFQATT, CDR2 SNEGSKA (reference sequence). The length of the CDR3 is 16 residues. CDR3 amino acids: CSARDFRQGISYEQYF. The CDR3 nucleotides are TGCAGTGCTAGAGATTTTAGACAGGGGATCTCCTACGAGCAGTACTTC.

The chain links TRBV5-1 to TRBJ2-7; D uncertain. The V end lost 1 base, the J end lost 1 base, and 12 bases lay between the germline ends. This CDR3 has 15 residues. Germline assignment: CDR1 SGHRS and CDR2 YFSETQ. In DNA form, the CDR3 reads TGCGCCAGCAGCTTGTATGTGGGCCTATCCTACGAGCAGTACTTC. Its translation: CASSLYVGLSYEQYF.

The rearrangement links TRBV20-1 to TRBJ2-3, with D tentatively TRBD2 (6 bases). Germline loops: CDR1 DFQATT, CDR2 SNEGSKA (reference sequence). Trimming removed 3 bases from V and 5 bases from J, with 12 bases in between. This CDR3 has 13 residues. CDR3 loop: CSARGGTGDTQYF. The CDR3 bases are TGCAGTGCTAGGGGCGGGACGGGAGATACGCAGTATTTT.

The table lists this clonotype with many counts. Its ends do not fully match the called genes, so a read error is possible. The CDR3 loop reads CASSQETGNAEAFF. The DNA of the CDR3 is TGCGCCAGCAGCCAAGAGACAGGGAACGCTGAAGCTTTCTTT. The chain combines TRBV4-3 with TRBJ1-1; the match to TRBD1 covers 7 bases. Germline values: CDR1 LGHNA, CDR2 YSLEER. The CDR3 covers 14 residues.

This chain uses TRBV15 with TRBJ2-7, with 11 bases fitting TRBD1. The CDR3 extends over 18 amino acids. Germline V CDR1 and CDR2: LNHNV, YYDKDF (reference sequence). V shed 5 bases and J 0 bases; nucleotides not matched to a gene: 12. The CDR3 loop reads CATSPGRDRGTLSYEQYF. The CDR3 nucleotides read TGTGCCACCAGCCCAGGGCGGGACAGGGGGACGCTCTCCTACGAGCAGTACTTC.

V is TRBV5-1 and J is TRBJ2-7; 9 bases are a match to TRBD1. This CDR3 is 17 amino acids long. Trimming cost V 3 bases and J 4 bases; bases outside gene matches: 14. The germline gives CDR1 SGHRS, CDR2 YFSETQ. The CDR3 DNA reads TGCGCCAGCAGCTCGTTACCGGGACAGGGAAAGAGGTACGAGCAGTACTTC. Protein product: CASSSLPGQGKRYEQYF.

At least ten counts were recorded for this clonotype. The genes are TRBV29-1 and TRBJ2-3, with 8 bases aligning to TRBD2. The CDR3 contains 14 residues. From germline, CDR1 is SQVTM and CDR2 ANQGSEA. V lost 0 bases, J lost 5 bases, and 4 bases stayed unmatched. CDR3 coding DNA: TGCAGCGTTGAAGATCCCACTAGCGGAGATACGCAGTATTTT. This gives the protein CSVEDPTSGDTQYF.

Turning to this clonotype: Compared with germline, one end of the junction differs, possibly owing to a read error. CDR3 loop: CAISLPPGQGTITDTQYF. For the CDR3, the DNA is TGTGCCATCAGCTTACCGCCGGGACAGGGGACGATCACAGATACGCAGTATTTT. The chain combines TRBV11-1 with TRBJ2-3, with TRBD1 identical over 10 bases. This CDR3 has 18 amino acids. Germline V gene sequence: CDR1 SGHAT, CDR2 FQDESV (reference sequence).

This clonotype has only one observation. A much larger clonotype is one base distant, so this may be a read error. The V call is TRBV5-5, the J call TRBJ2-1; 11 positions match TRBD2. Germline V gene lookup returns CDR1 SGHKS and CDR2 YYEKEE (reference sequence). This CDR3 has 15 amino acids. DNA for the CDR3: TGTGCCAGCAGCTTGGGACTAGCGGGGAAGAATGAGCGGTTCTTC. This sequence encodes CASSLGLAGKNERFF.

The V gene is TRBV28, the J gene TRBJ2-7, with no clear D. Germline CDR1 is MDHEN and CDR2 is SYDVKM. Trimming cost V 5 bases and J 6 bases, with 14 bases left between them. CDR3 length equals 13 residues. Written as DNA, the CDR3 is TGTGCCAGCAGTCCTACGATTCCCTTCGAGCAGTACTTC. This sequence encodes CASSPTIPFEQYF.

The CDR3 coding sequence is TGCAGCGTTGACGAGGGGGGGTGGCAGACCCAGTACTTC. This translates into CSVDEGGWQTQYF. The chain has TRBV29-1 and TRBJ2-5; the D gene is possibly TRBD2 (7 bases). Germline-derived CDR1 and CDR2 are SQVTM and ANQGSEA. The CDR3 length is 13 residues. V shed 3 bases and J shed 6 bases, with 14 bases lying between them.

This clonotype was counted only a few times. The CDR3 is CSARDITGRTQYF. The CDR3 DNA sequence: TGCAGTGCTAGAGATATTACGGGTCGGACCCAGTACTTC. The chain carries TRBV20-1 and TRBJ2-5; D gene uncertain. The CDR3 consists of 13 residues. V lost 0 bases to trimming and J lost 7 bases, with 12 bases between them. From germline, CDR1 is DFQATT and CDR2 SNEGSKA (reference sequence).